This T cell receptor (beta chain) was documented in a study of T-cell reconstitution after alpha-beta-depleted transplantation in children. This clonotype was picked up one time. For TCRbeta, the library was prepared with unique molecular identifiers. TCRdb re-called the PCR reads with MiXCR, one entry per CDR3 protein. The sample comprises 90,000 to 100,000 distinct CDR3 sequences, more than 10% of which are singletons, and roughly 14% rests with the top ten. The trim removed 1 base at V and 7 bases at J, leaving 4 bases unmatched. The CDR3 length is 13 residues. Germline CDR1 SQVTM, CDR2 ANQGSEA. The V call is TRBV29-1, the J call TRBJ2-5, with 9 bases identical to TRBD2. The sequences come from PBMCs from the stem cell graft donor, collected from the stem cell graft. The clonotype originates from a human donor who donated a stem cell graft to a child with inherited bone marrow failure. The CDR3 loop reads CSVEAEAGGTQYF. The CDR3 coding sequence is TGCAGCGTTGAAGCGGAAGCGGGAGGGACCCAGTACTTC.